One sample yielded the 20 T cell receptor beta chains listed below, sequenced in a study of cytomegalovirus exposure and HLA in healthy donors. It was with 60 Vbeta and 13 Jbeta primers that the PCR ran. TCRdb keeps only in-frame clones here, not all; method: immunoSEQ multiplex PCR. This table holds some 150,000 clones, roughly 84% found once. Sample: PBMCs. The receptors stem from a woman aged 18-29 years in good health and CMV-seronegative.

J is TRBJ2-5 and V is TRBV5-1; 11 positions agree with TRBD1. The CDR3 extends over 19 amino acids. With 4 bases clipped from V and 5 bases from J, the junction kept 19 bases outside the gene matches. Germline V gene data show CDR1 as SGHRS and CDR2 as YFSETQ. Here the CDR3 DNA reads TGCGCCAGCAGCAAACAGCACGCAAAGGGACAGGGGGGGTTCGAGACCCAGTACTTC. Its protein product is CASSKQHAKGQGGFETQYF.

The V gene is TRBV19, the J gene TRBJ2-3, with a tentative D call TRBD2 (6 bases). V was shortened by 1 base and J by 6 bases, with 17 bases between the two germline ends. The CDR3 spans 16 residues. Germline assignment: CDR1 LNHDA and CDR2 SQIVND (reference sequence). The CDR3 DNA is TGTGCCAGTAGTATAGGGGTTGCACAGGAGGGCGATACGCAGTATTTT. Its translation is CASSIGVAQEGDTQYF. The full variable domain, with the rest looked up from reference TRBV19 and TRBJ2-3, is DGGITQSPKYLFRKEGQNVTLSCEQNLNHDAMYWYRQDPGQGLRLIYYSQIVNDFQKGDIAEGYSVSREKKESFPLTVTSAQKNPTAFYLCASSIGVAQEGDTQYFGPGTRLTVL.

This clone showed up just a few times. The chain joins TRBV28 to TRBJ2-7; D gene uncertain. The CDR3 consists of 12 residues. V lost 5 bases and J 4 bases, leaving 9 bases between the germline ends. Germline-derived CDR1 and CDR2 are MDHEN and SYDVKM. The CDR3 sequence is CASSKPVYEQYF. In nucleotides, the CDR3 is TGTGCCAGCAGTAAGCCCGTTTACGAGCAGTACTTC. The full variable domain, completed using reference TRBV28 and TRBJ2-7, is DVKVTQSSRYLVKRTGEKVFLECVQDMDHENMFWYRQDPGLGLRLIYFSYDVKMKEKGDIPEGYSVSREKKERFSLILESASTNQTSMYLCASSKPVYEQYFGPGTRLTVT.

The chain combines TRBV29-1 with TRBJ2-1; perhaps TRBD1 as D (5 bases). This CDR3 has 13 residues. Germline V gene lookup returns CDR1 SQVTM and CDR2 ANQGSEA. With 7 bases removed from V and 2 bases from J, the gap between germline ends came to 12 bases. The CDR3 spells CSAFPTAYNEQFF. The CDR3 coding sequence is TGCAGCGCCTTCCCGACAGCCTACAATGAGCAGTTCTTC.

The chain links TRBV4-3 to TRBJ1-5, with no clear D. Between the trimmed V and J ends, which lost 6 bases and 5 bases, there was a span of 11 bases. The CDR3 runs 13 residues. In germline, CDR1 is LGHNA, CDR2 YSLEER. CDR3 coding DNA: TGCGCCAGCAGTCCGAGTCTGGATCAGCCCCAGCATTTT. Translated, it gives CASSPSLDQPQHF.

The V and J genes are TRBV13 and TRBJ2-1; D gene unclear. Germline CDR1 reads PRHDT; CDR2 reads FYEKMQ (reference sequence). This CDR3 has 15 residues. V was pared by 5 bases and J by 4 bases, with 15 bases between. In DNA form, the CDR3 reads TGTGCCAGCAGCCCCTCTTCAGGTCGGTACAATGAGCAGTTCTTC. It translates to CASSPSSGRYNEQFF.

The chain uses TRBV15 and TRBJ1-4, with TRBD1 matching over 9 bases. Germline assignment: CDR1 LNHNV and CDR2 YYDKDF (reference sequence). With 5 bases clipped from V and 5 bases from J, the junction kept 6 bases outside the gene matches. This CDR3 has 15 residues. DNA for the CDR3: TGTGCCACCAGCTTTTCGACAGGGGGAAATGAAAAACTGTTTTTT. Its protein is CATSFSTGGNEKLFF.

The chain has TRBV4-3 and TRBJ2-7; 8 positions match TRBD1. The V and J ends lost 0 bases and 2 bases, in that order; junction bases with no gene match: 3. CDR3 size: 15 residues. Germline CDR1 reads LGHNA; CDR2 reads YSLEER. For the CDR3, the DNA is TGCGCCAGCAGCCAAGATCGGACAGGGACCTACGAGCAGTACTTC. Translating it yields CASSQDRTGTYEQYF.

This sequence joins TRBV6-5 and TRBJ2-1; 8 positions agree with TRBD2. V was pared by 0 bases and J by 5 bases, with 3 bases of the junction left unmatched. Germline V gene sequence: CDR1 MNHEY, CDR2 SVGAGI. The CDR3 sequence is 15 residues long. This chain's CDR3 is CASSYSGLEDNEQFF. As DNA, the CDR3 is TGTGCCAGCAGTTACTCGGGACTAGAAGACAATGAGCAGTTCTTC.

This CDR3 reads CASVMWGGEGNIQYF. In DNA, the CDR3 is TGTGCCAGCGTAATGTGGGGGGGGGAAGGAAACATTCAGTACTTC. The chain is built from TRBV27 and TRBJ2-4, with 7 bases matching TRBD2. V trimming: 8 bases; J trimming: 6 bases; junction bases outside the gene matches: 13. CDR1 is MNHEY and CDR2 is SMNVEV in the germline V gene (reference sequence). The CDR3 is 15 amino acids.

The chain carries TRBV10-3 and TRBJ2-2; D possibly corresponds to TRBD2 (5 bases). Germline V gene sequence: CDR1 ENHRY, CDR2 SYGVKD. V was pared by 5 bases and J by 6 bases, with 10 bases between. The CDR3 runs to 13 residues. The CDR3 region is CAISSGSPGELFF. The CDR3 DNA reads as TGTGCCATCAGTAGCGGTTCTCCCGGGGAGCTGTTTTTT.

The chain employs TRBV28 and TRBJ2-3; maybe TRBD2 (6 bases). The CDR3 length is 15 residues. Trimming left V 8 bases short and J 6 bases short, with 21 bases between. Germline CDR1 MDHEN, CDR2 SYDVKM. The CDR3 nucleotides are TGTGCCAGCCCCCCCCCGGGAGCCCGAGAGGATACGCAGTATTTT. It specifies CASPPPGAREDTQYF.

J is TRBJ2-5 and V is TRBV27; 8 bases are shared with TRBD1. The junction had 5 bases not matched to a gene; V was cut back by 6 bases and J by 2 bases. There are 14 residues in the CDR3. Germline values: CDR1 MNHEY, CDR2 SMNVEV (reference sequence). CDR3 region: CASSSRQGQETQYF. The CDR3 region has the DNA TGTGCCAGCAGCTCGAGACAGGGGCAAGAGACCCAGTACTTC.

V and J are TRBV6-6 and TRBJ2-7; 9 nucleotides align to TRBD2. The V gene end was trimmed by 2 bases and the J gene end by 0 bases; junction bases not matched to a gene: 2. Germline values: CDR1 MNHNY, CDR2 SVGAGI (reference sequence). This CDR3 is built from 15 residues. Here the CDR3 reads CASSYQAGGSYEQYF. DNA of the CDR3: TGTGCCAGCAGTTACCAAGCGGGGGGCTCCTACGAGCAGTACTTC.

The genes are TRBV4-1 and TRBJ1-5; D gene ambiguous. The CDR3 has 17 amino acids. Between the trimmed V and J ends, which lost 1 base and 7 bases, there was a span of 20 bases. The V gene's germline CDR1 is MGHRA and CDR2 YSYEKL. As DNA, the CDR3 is TGCGCCAGCAGCCAAGCTCTCCTCGGCGGGGTGAAGCAGCCCCAGCATTTT. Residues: CASSQALLGGVKQPQHF.

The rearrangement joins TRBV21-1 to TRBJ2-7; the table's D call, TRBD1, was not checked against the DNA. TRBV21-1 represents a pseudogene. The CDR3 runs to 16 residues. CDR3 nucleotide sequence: TGTGCCAGCAGCAAAGTTCAGGGACAGGGCACCTACGAGCAGTACTTC. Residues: CASSKVQGQGTYEQYF.

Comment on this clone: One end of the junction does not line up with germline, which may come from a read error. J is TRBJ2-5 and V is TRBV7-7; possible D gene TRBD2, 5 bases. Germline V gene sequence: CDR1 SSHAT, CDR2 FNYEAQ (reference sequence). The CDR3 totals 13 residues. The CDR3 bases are TGTGCTAGCAGCTTAGACGGGGTAGAGACCCAGTACTTC. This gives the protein CASSLDGVETQYF.

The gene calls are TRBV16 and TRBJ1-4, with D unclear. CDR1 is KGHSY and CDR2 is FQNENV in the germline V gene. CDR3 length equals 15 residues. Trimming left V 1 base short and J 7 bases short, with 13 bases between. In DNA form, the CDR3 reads TGTGCCAGCAGCCAATTTGGCGGGTGGAGTGAAAAACTGTTTTTT. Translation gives CASSQFGGWSEKLFF.

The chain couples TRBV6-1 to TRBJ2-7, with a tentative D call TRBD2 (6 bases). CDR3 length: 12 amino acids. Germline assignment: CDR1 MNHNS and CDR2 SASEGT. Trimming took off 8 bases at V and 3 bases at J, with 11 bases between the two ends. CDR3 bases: TGTGCCAGCGGGGGACTGAACTACGAGCAGTACTTC. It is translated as CASGGLNYEQYF.

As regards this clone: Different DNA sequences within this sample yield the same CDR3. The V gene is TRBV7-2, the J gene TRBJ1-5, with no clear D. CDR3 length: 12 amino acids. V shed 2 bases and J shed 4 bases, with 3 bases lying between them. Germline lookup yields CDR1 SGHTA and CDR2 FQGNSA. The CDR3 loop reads CASSLLNQPQHF. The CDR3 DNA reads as TGTGCCAGCAGCTTATTAAATCAGCCCCAGCATTTT.